The next 16 T cell receptor beta chains were all read from a single sample in a study of early T cells in non-severe SARS-CoV-2 infection. Each CDR3 protein is one row after TCRdb ran MiXCR on the 5' RACE reads. The table records around 63,000 distinct CDR3 sequences, roughly 10% of them present only once. Here the sequenced sample was whole blood, taken at baseline. Source of these receptors: an adult who was a healthcare worker with PCR-confirmed SARS-CoV-2 infection or an uninfected control (not recorded which).

The table lists this clonotype with many counts. This sequence joins TRBV6-2 or TRBV6-3 and TRBJ1-5; D is unclear. The CDR3 runs 13 residues. V dropped 7 bases and J dropped 7 bases, with 14 bases sitting between them. Germline V lookup: CDR1 MNHEY, CDR2 SVGEGT. The CDR3 region has the DNA TGTGCCAGCATCCGGCCAGAGAAACAGCCCCAGCATTTT. Its translation is CASIRPEKQPQHF.

Only a few counts were recorded for this clonotype. This chain links TRBV27 with TRBJ2-6; the D gene is possibly TRBD1 (5 bases). CDR3 length: 16 residues. V was clipped by 1 base and J by 3 bases, with 10 bases between them. The germline V gene encodes CDR1 MNHEY and CDR2 SMNVEV (reference sequence). The CDR3 loop reads CASSLFPGIGANVLTF. CDR3 in DNA: TGTGCCAGCAGTTTATTCCCAGGGATTGGGGCCAACGTCCTGACTTTC.

This clonotype was picked up a small number of times. The chain employs TRBV9 and TRBJ2-1; D gene uncertain. Germline CDR1 and CDR2: SGDLS and YYNGEE. The CDR3 is made up of 13 amino acids. Trimming cost V 0 bases and J 8 bases, with 9 bases left between them. In nucleotides, the CDR3 is TGTGCCAGCAGCGTAGAGTTCTCCCATGAGCAGTTCTTC. This sequence encodes CASSVEFSHEQFF.

Many counts were recorded for this clonotype. The gene calls are TRBV7-2 and TRBJ1-4; no clear D gene. The V end was cut by 1 base, the J end by 4 bases, with 7 bases between. Germline V gives CDR1 SGHTA, CDR2 FQGNSA. The length of the CDR3 is 14 residues. The CDR3 DNA follows: TGTGCCAGCAGCTTAGGGCGGAGTAATGAAAAACTGTTTTTT. Translated, it gives CASSLGRSNEKLFF.

This clonotype has a single count. This chain links TRBV3-1 with TRBJ2-3; 9 bases map to TRBD2. The CDR3 runs to 19 residues. CDR1 is LGHDT, CDR2 YNNKEL, per germline (reference sequence). V lost 0 bases and J lost 4; bases outside the gene matches: 14. In nucleotides, the CDR3 is TGTGCCAGCAGCCAAGAAGGGCTAGCGGGATGGAGGGGCGCAGATACGCAGTATTTT. Translating gives CASSQEGLAGWRGADTQYF.

This clonotype turned up a few times. The chain combines TRBV20-1 with TRBJ1-4; no clear D. The V gene's germline CDR1 is DFQATT and CDR2 SNEGSKA (reference sequence). Trimming pared 6 bases from V and 6 bases from J, leaving 17 bases between. The CDR3 runs to 14 residues. CDR3 in amino acids: CSASNLGKDEKLFF. CDR3 DNA sequence: TGCAGTGCCAGCAATTTGGGGAAGGATGAAAAACTGTTTTTT.

This clonotype appeared many times. The chain employs TRBV27 and TRBJ1-5, with D unresolved. Germline V gene sequence: CDR1 MNHEY, CDR2 SMNVEV (reference sequence). The CDR3 spans 13 residues. The V end was cut by 0 bases, the J end by 7 bases, with 7 bases between. The CDR3 DNA reads TGTGCCAGCAGTTTATCGTGGAACCAGCCCCAGCATTTT. It encodes CASSLSWNQPQHF.

This chain links TRBV4-1 with TRBJ1-2; 8 nucleotides line up with TRBD1. The CDR3 spans 17 residues. Per the germline V gene, CDR1 is MGHRA and CDR2 is YSYEKL. Trimming removed 1 base from V and 8 bases from J; junction bases left unmatched: 15. The DNA for the CDR3 is TGCGCCAGCAGCCAAGTTTCCTCCGGGACAGGCCTTAGGGGCTACACCTTC. Translation: CASSQVSSGTGLRGYTF.

This clonotype was seen repeatedly, ten times or more. This sequence joins TRBV4-2 and TRBJ2-2; tentatively, D is TRBD1 (5 bases). The germline CDR1 and CDR2 sequences are LGHNA and YNFKEQ. Trimming pared 0 bases from V and 2 bases from J, leaving 10 bases between. This CDR3 region has 16 residues. Here the CDR3 reads CASSQDPDTNTGELFF. The CDR3 DNA is TGTGCCAGCAGCCAAGATCCGGACACAAACACCGGGGAGCTGTTTTTT.

In this sample, this clonotype turned up a few times. The gene calls are TRBV10-3 and TRBJ2-3; possible D gene TRBD2, 6 bases. V was shortened by 0 bases and J by 6 bases, with 10 bases between the two germline ends. The CDR3 runs to 14 residues. Germline V gene sequence: CDR1 ENHRY, CDR2 SYGVKD. The CDR3 nucleotides read TGTGCCATCAGTGAGTCGTCCGGGAGTGATACGCAGTATTTT. Its translation is CAISESSGSDTQYF.

The rearrangement links TRBV29-1 to TRBJ2-7; unclear D gene. CDR1 SQVTM and CDR2 ANQGSEA come from the germline V gene. V was pared by 4 bases and J by 4 bases, with 8 bases between. The CDR3 has 11 residues. The CDR3 is CSVAFGYEQYF. The CDR3 nucleotides are TGCAGCGTTGCGTTCGGGTACGAGCAGTACTTC.

This clonotype was seen repeatedly, ten times or more. This rearrangement joins TRBV7-2 to TRBJ1-6; D is unclear. Germline V lookup: CDR1 SGHTA, CDR2 FQGNSA. The germline V and J ends were trimmed by 4 bases and 9 bases, with 16 bases remaining between them. The CDR3 totals 15 residues. The CDR3 sequence is CASSSQGPPRSPLHF. The CDR3 DNA reads TGTGCCAGCAGCTCACAAGGACCACCCCGTTCACCCCTCCACTTT. Full variable domain (outside the CDR3, taken from reference TRBV7-2 and TRBJ1-6): GAGVSQSPSNKVTEKGKDVELRCDPISGHTALYWYRQSLGQGLEFLIYFQGNSAPDKSGLPSDRFSAERTGGSVSTLTIQRTQQEDSAVYLCASSSQGPPRSPLHFGNGTRLTVT.

This clonotype was detected a few times. J is TRBJ1-2 and V is TRBV6-6; no firm D call. Trimming cost V 8 bases and J 0 bases, with 16 bases left between them. Germline assignment: CDR1 MNHNY and CDR2 SVGAGI (reference sequence). The CDR3 is 15 residues long. Written as DNA, the CDR3 is TGTGCCAGCGCCCATCTCGGGAAAGCTAACTATGGCTACACCTTC. It translates to CASAHLGKANYGYTF.

V usage is TRBV10-3 and J usage is TRBJ2-7; possible D gene TRBD1, 6 bases. Trimming removed 3 bases from V and 2 bases from J, with 11 bases in between. The V gene's germline CDR1 is ENHRY and CDR2 SYGVKD. The CDR3 has 14 residues. CDR3 sequence (DNA): TGTGCCATCAGTGAAAGGGACAAGACCTACGAGCAGTACTTC. Translation: CAISERDKTYEQYF.

CDR3 in DNA: TGCAGTGCACTCCGGGAGTCTGGGGCCAACGTCCTGACTTTC. Translation: CSALRESGANVLTF. V usage is TRBV20-1 and J usage is TRBJ2-6; TRBD2 might be the D (6 bases). The ends were cut back, 6 bases at V and 1 base at J, with 10 bases in the middle. Germline V gene lookup returns CDR1 DFQATT and CDR2 SNEGSKA (reference sequence). The CDR3 contains 14 residues.

This clonotype was recorded at least ten times. This chain links TRBV29-1 with TRBJ2-1, with no clear D. Deletions cut 8 bases from V and 7 bases from J, with 12 bases between. Germline lookup yields CDR1 SQVTM and CDR2 ANQGSEA. The CDR3 is 11 amino acids. The CDR3 DNA is TGCAGCCCTGGCTTGGGTAATGAGCAGTTCTTC. It is translated as CSPGLGNEQFF.